A selection of T cell receptor beta chains follows, all from one sample in a study of monozygotic twins with inflammatory bowel disease. From its re-call of the 5' RACE reads, TCRdb lists each CDR3 protein once, without DNA. The specimen's table records about 93,000 distinct CDR3 sequences. The specimen sequenced was blood. These receptors were collected from a human donor with ulcerative colitis or Crohn's disease, or a healthy co-twin of an affected twin (not recorded which). CDR3s include the opening cysteine and the closing phenylalanine or tryptophan.

TRBJ1-1 TRBV20-1 CSAQNGARTEAFF
TRBJ2-3 TRBV5-1 CASSLGGGAGSDTQYF
TRBJ1-1 TRBV29-1 CSVEITENTEAFF
TRBJ1-2 TRBV12-3/TRBV12-4 CASSPGTGSYGYTF
TRBJ2-4 TRBV15 CATSRFGGTGTNKNIQYF
TRBJ1-6 TRBV5-4 CASSLDTGRNSPLHF
TRBJ1-5 TRBV18 CASSPENSNQPQHF
TRBJ2-5 TRBV7-2 CASSLQGGTNRGETQYF
TRBJ2-7 TRBV18 CASSQNRVSYEQYF
TRBJ2-1 TRBV10-3 CAISEPQGARVTYNEQFF
TRBJ1-2 TRBV18 CASSPDRVGYGYTF
TRBJ2-1 TRBV25-1 CAIAGHYNEQFF
TRBJ1-5 TRBV19 CASKPLDSDQPQHF
TRBJ2-2 TRBV11-1 CASNPPEGRRKNTGELFF
TRBJ1-5 TRBV2 CASSGTGFNQPQHF
TRBJ2-3 TRBV20-1 CSGPGTTTDTQYF
TRBJ2-7 TRBV20-1 CSAVGGTGDYEQYF
TRBJ1-6 TRBV5-1 CASSLTGSNSPLHF
TRBJ2-5 TRBV3-1 CASSHPGAQETQYF
TRBJ2-5 TRBV6-5 CASSRKFGETQYF
TRBJ2-3 TRBV5-1 CASSPESGWSDTQYF
TRBJ2-1 TRBV11-2 CASSHGLAGAWEQFF
TRBJ1-6 TRBV20-1 CSAWTLNTGSPLHF
TRBJ2-7 TRBV10-3 CAISETSYEQYF